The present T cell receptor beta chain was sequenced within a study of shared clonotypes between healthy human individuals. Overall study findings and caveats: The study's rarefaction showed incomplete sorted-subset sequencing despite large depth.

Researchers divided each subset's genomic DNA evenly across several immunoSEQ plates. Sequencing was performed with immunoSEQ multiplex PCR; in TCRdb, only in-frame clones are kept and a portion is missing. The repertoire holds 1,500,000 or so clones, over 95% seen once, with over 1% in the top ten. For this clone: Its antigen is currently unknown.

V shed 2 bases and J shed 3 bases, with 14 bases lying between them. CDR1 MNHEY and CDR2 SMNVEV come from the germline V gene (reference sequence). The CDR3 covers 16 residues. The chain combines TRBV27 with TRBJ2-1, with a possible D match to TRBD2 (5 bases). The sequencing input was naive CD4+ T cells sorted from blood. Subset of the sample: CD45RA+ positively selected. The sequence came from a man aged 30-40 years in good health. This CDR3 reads CASSLVSGVFYNEQFF. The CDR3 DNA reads TGTGCCAGCAGTTTAGTAAGCGGAGTGTTCTACAATGAGCAGTTCTTC.